This paragraph reports one T cell receptor (beta chain). Its target is unknown. Data came from immunoSEQ multiplex PCR; TCRdb stores just in-frame clones and leaves some out. The data contain around 620,000 clones, 85% to 95% of them singletons. The sample belongs to a study of shared clonotypes between healthy human individuals. Study in general: Each donor contributed plates that comprised three CD4 naive, three CD4 memory, two CD8 naive and one CD8 memory. Study outcomes and limitations: Sampling was confined to blood; repertoires within tissues likely differ.

V gave up 4 bases and J gave up 3 bases, with 21 bases separating them. Germline loops: CDR1 SGHNT, CDR2 YYREEE (reference sequence). CDR3 length equals 17 residues. Positively selected for CCR7, the CD45RO-negative cells used as naive CD8 cells excluded terminally differentiated effector memory CD45RA+ cells. This rearrangement joins TRBV5-4 to TRBJ2-3, with D perhaps given as TRBD1 or TRBD2 (5 bases each). This clonotype originated in a woman in her twenties or thirties in good health. The sequencing sample was made of naive CD8+ T cells sorted from blood. The CDR3 sequence: CASSARITGRGTDTQYF. CDR3 sequence (DNA): TGTGCCAGCAGCGCCCGAATTACGGGACGAGGTACAGATACGCAGTATTTT. Full variable domain (remainder filled in from reference TRBV5-4 and TRBJ2-3): ETGVTQSPTHLIKTRGQQVTLRCSSQSGHNTVSWYQQALGQGPQFIFQYYREEENGRGNFPPRFSGLQFPNYSSELNVNALELDDSALYLCASSARITGRGTDTQYFGPGTRLTVL.